The source of this TCR beta chain is a study of T-cell reconstitution after alpha-beta-depleted transplantation in children. Preparation of the TCRbeta library used unique molecular identifiers. MiXCR, applied by TCRdb to the PCR reads, yields one record per CDR3 protein. The table includes around 680,000 distinct CDR3 sequences, over 15% detected once. The CDR3 covers 15 residues. Germline CDR1 SGHDT, CDR2 YYEEEE. V gave up 0 bases and J gave up 2 bases, with 11 bases separating them. The sequencing used PBMCs from the stem cell graft donor, collected from the stem cell graft. The chain employs TRBV5-6 and TRBJ2-5; D gene unclear. This receptor was taken from a human donor who donated a stem cell graft to a child with acute myeloid leukemia. The CDR3, as DNA: TGTGCCAGCAGCTTGGGGTACGTCCCGCAAGAGACCCAGTACTTC. Its protein is CASSLGYVPQETQYF.